The next 22 T cell receptor beta chains were all read from a single sample in a study of CXCR3-negative and CXCR3-positive naive CD8 T cells. UMI-labeled 5' RACE TRB cDNA libraries were prepared from the cells. From its re-call of the 5' RACE reads, TCRdb lists each CDR3 protein once, without DNA. This specimen shows over 45,000 distinct CDR3 sequences; the ten leading clones hold approximately 0.45%. What was sequenced was naive CXCR3- CD8+ T cells from blood. The sample's subset: CD45RO-CCR7+CD27+CD95- naive CD8+ T cells lacking CXCR3 (TNR3-). Receptors originate from a human donor in good health. Some clones in this sample may be carry-over from other donors' samples.

This chain joins TRBV4-3 and TRBJ2-1; with no DNA, the TCRdb D assignment of TRBD1 cannot be verified. The length of the CDR3 is 15 residues. Germline V gene data show CDR1 as LGHNA and CDR2 as YSLEER. The CDR3 protein is CASSQDRGGGPEQFF.

This chain uses TRBV29-1 with TRBJ2-2; the D call from TCRdb, TRBD2, cannot be confirmed without DNA. The germline V gene encodes CDR1 SQVTM and CDR2 ANQGSEA. The CDR3 runs to 14 residues. The CDR3 sequence is CSAQTSGMVVELFF.

The V call is TRBV29-1, the J call TRBJ2-7; TCRdb gives TRBD1 as the D gene, but with no DNA this cannot be confirmed. This CDR3 has 16 residues. Looked up from germline, CDR1 is SQVTM and CDR2 is ANQGSEA. The CDR3 reads CSVEDPRGQNSYEQYF.

The chain links TRBV6-5 to TRBJ2-1; TCRdb's D call, TRBD2, is unchecked because there is no DNA. This CDR3 region has 14 residues. Looked up from germline, CDR1 is MNHEY and CDR2 is SVGAGI. The CDR3 loop is CASSLAGGPNEQFF.

V is TRBV5-1 and J is TRBJ1-2; TCRdb lists TRBD1, though no DNA is available to test this call. This CDR3 contains 17 residues. Germline loops: CDR1 SGHRS, CDR2 YFSETQ. The chain's CDR3 is CASSFFGGDRGQYGYTF.

This clonotype shows up as medium-sized by frequency. The chain carries TRBV7-9 and TRBJ2-1; the TCRdb call, TRBD2, lacks DNA for checking. The CDR3 totals 18 residues. Germline CDR1 and CDR2: SEHNR and FQNEAQ (reference sequence). The CDR3 sequence: CASSLSDGIAGGDNEQFF.

CDR3 residues: CASSAPQGVNTQYF. The chain has TRBV13 and TRBJ2-3; absent DNA, TCRdb's TRBD1 call cannot be checked. Per germline, CDR1 PRHDT and CDR2 FYEKMQ (reference sequence). There are 14 residues in the CDR3.

The chain carries TRBV12-3 or TRBV12-4 and TRBJ2-5; the TRBD1 assignment by TCRdb is unverifiable without DNA. The CDR3 extends over 14 amino acids. The chain's CDR3 is CASSPDRVKETQYF.

This CDR3 is CASSPGQGMKYEQYF. The chain couples TRBV28 to TRBJ2-7; TCRdb designates TRBD1, a call that cannot be tested without DNA. This CDR3 is built from 15 residues. In germline, CDR1 is MDHEN, CDR2 SYDVKM.

V and J are TRBV28 and TRBJ1-2; TCRdb designates TRBD1, a call that cannot be tested without DNA. The CDR3 consists of 13 residues. Per the germline V gene, CDR1 is MDHEN and CDR2 is SYDVKM. The CDR3: CASFGGLSYGYTF.

This chain links TRBV7-9 with TRBJ2-4; without DNA, the TCRdb call of TRBD1 cannot be checked. CDR1 and CDR2 from the germline V gene are SEHNR and FQNEAQ (reference sequence). CDR3 length: 18 residues. The CDR3 loop is CASSLARTGSHAKNIQYF.

The V and J genes are TRBV6-5 and TRBJ1-2. The CDR3 sequence is 13 residues long. CDR1 MNHEY and CDR2 SVGAGI come from the germline V gene. The CDR3 is CASSYSIYYGYTF.

The chain has TRBV20-1 and TRBJ2-3; TCRdb returns TRBD1, unconfirmable since there is no DNA. CDR1 DFQATT and CDR2 SNEGSKA come from the germline V gene (reference sequence). The CDR3 loop spans 14 amino acids. CDR3 in amino acids: CSVKQGVSTDTQYF.

The gene calls are TRBV12-3 or TRBV12-4 and TRBJ1-2; TCRdb reports TRBD1, a call that lacks DNA to check it against. This CDR3 has 16 residues. CDR3 in amino acids: CASSLGPDGSNYGYTF.

The rearrangement links TRBV9 to TRBJ1-1. Germline V gives CDR1 SGDLS, CDR2 YYNGEE. CDR3 length: 15 amino acids. CDR3 residues: CASSPFAALNTEAFF.

The rearrangement joins TRBV9 to TRBJ1-5; the TRBD1 assignment by TCRdb is unverifiable without DNA. Germline loops: CDR1 SGDLS, CDR2 YYNGEE. The CDR3 has 14 amino acids. This CDR3 reads CASSVTGGNQPQHF. Together with reference TRBV9 and TRBJ1-5, the CDR3 gives the full variable domain: DSGVTQTPKHLITATGQRVTLRCSPRSGDLSVYWYQQSLDQGLQFLIQYYNGEERAKGNILERFSAQQFPDLHSELNLSSLELGDSALYFCASSVTGGNQPQHFGDGTRLSIL.

J is TRBJ1-2 and V is TRBV4-3; TCRdb calls TRBD1, which cannot be checked without DNA. In germline, CDR1 is LGHNA, CDR2 YSLEER. The CDR3 runs to 18 residues. This chain's CDR3 is CASSQKTGGRVRSYGYTF.

V gene TRBV4-1 combines with J gene TRBJ2-1; the D call from TCRdb, TRBD1, cannot be confirmed without DNA. The CDR3 has 15 amino acids. Germline V gene sequence: CDR1 MGHRA, CDR2 YSYEKL. This CDR3 is CASSREGASYNEQFF.

This chain joins TRBV6-5 and TRBJ2-1; TCRdb's D gene call, TRBD1, goes unchecked for lack of DNA. Looked up from germline, CDR1 is MNHEY and CDR2 is SVGAGI. CDR3 length equals 15 residues. The CDR3 sequence is CASSGDRASYNEQFF.

The chain employs TRBV6-2 or TRBV6-3 and TRBJ2-1. The CDR3 covers 11 residues. In germline, CDR1 is MNHEY, CDR2 SVGEGT. CDR3 sequence reads: CASSLGTEQFF.

The V call is TRBV7-8, the J call TRBJ1-5; no DNA is available, so the TRBD1 call from TCRdb remains unchecked. Germline loops: CDR1 SGHVS, CDR2 FQNEAQ. CDR3 size: 13 residues. The CDR3 here is CASSYQGLQPQHF.

The chain is built from TRBV9 and TRBJ2-1; absent DNA, TCRdb's TRBD2 call cannot be checked. Per germline, CDR1 SGDLS and CDR2 YYNGEE. This CDR3 comprises 18 residues. CDR3 amino acids: CASSPEAAGGSTYNEQFF.